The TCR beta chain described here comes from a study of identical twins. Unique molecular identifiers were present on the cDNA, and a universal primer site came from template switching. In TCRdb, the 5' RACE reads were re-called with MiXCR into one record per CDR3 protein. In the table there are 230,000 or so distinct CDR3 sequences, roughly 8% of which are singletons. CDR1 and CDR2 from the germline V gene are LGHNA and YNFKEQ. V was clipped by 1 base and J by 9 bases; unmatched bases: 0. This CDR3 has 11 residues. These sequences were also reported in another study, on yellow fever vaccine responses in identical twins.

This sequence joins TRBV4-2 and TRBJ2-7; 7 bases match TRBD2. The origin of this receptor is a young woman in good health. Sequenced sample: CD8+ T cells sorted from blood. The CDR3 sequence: CASSQGGGQYF. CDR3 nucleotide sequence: TGTGCCAGCAGCCAAGGGGGGGGGCAGTACTTC.